The rows below give T cell receptor beta chains drawn from one sample of a study of cytomegalovirus exposure and HLA in healthy donors. Profiling relied on immunoSEQ multiplex PCR, and the TCRdb table lists in-frame clones only, not all of them. The sample holds around 100,000 clones, around 85% seen once. The sample was PBMCs. The source is a man aged 40-50 years in good health and CMV-seropositive. The CDR3 runs from the conserved cysteine through the conserved F or W. The order of the fields is clone size, V gene, CDR3 length, J gene, D gene, CDR3 DNA, CDR3 protein. The D gene is left open where the match is weak. Clone size is stated in some rows and not others, as once, few, many or a class when expanded.

size: NA
V: TRBV4-1
length: 16
J: TRBJ1-4
D: NA
DNA: TGCGCCAGCAGCCGGGCTCGCTCAGGGGTCGGTGAAAAACTGTTTTTT
CDR3: CASSRARSGVGEKLFF

size: NA
V: TRBV6-1
length: 14
J: TRBJ1-4
D: NA
DNA: TGTGCCAGCAGTCCCGGGACAATCGGAGAAAAACTGTTTTTT
CDR3: CASSPGTIGEKLFF

size: NA
V: TRBV5-4
length: 16
J: TRBJ2-1
D: TRBD2
DNA: TGTGCCAGCAGCGCCCTAGCGGGAGCTGACTACAATGAGCAGTTCTTC
CDR3: CASSALAGADYNEQFF

size: NA
V: TRBV4-1
length: 13
J: TRBJ2-5
D: NA
DNA: TGCGCCAGCAGCCCCCGACCGGGGGAGACCCAGTACTTC
CDR3: CASSPRPGETQYF

size: NA
V: TRBV5-1
length: 17
J: TRBJ2-2
D: TRBD1
DNA: TGCGCCAGCAGCCCCGGGACAGGACTCGTCAACACCGGGGAGCTGTTTTTT
CDR3: CASSPGTGLVNTGELFF

size: NA
V: TRBV7-9
length: 13
J: TRBJ1-1
D: NA
DNA: TGTGCCAGCAGCAAAACAGGGAGAACTGAAGCTTTCTTT
CDR3: CASSKTGRTEAFF

size: NA
V: TRBV7-2
length: 15
J: TRBJ2-3
D: NA
DNA: TGTGCCAGCAGCTACCTAGCGTCGCGCACAGATACGCAGTATTTT
CDR3: CASSYLASRTDTQYF

size: NA
V: TRBV7-9
length: 13
J: TRBJ2-5
D: NA
DNA: TGTGCCAGCAGGCGGCTACCGGAAGAGACCCAGTACTTC
CDR3: CASRRLPEETQYF

size: NA
V: TRBV5-6
length: 15
J: TRBJ2-1
D: NA
DNA: TGTGCCAGCAGCCTAGGACAGATGAATTACAATGAGCAGTTCTTC
CDR3: CASSLGQMNYNEQFF

size: few
V: TRBV6-5
length: 16
J: TRBJ2-7
D: TRBD1
DNA: TGTGCCAGCAGTTACTCCCAGGACAGGGGCGAGTACGAGCAGTACTTC
CDR3: CASSYSQDRGEYEQYF

size: NA
V: TRBV14
length: 15
J: TRBJ2-1
D: TRBD2
DNA: TGTGCCAGCAGCAAGAGCGGGGGTTCCTACAATGAGCAGTTCTTC
CDR3: CASSKSGGSYNEQFF

size: once
V: TRBV6-6
length: 14
J: TRBJ1-5
D: TRBD1
DNA: TGTGCCAGCAGCCTAACAGGGGGCAGACAGCCCCAGCATTTT
CDR3: CASSLTGGRQPQHF

size: NA
V: TRBV20-1
length: 11
J: TRBJ2-7
D: NA
DNA: TGCAGTGCCAATCCAGGGGTTTCTAAGTACTTC
CDR3: CSANPGVSKYF

size: NA
V: TRBV25-1
length: 13
J: TRBJ2-1
D: NA
DNA: TGTGCCAGCAGTGACTCTTTCTACAATGAGCAGTTCTTC
CDR3: CASSDSFYNEQFF

size: once
V: TRBV30
length: 16
J: TRBJ1-1
D: NA
DNA: TGTGCCTGGAGTGTAAGGACAGTGATCATGAACACTGAAGCTTTCTTT
CDR3: CAWSVRTVIMNTEAFF

size: once
V: TRBV28
length: 15
J: TRBJ2-5
D: NA
DNA: TGTGCCAGCAGTTTGTCCGACAGCAACCAAGAGACCCAGTACTTC
CDR3: CASSLSDSNQETQYF

size: NA
V: TRBV30
length: 15
J: TRBJ2-1
D: NA
DNA: TGTGCCTGGAGTGTACAAAGGCAGGGTCGGAATGAGCAGTTCTTC
CDR3: CAWSVQRQGRNEQFF

size: NA
V: TRBV30
length: 15
J: TRBJ1-5
D: TRBD1
DNA: TGTGCCTGGAGTCCCGGGACAGGGAACAATCAGCCCCAGCATTTT
CDR3: CAWSPGTGNNQPQHF

size: NA
V: TRBV30
length: 14
J: TRBJ2-5
D: TRBD2
DNA: TGTGCTTCTCGACGGCGGGGGGGCGGAGAGACCCAGTACTTC
CDR3: CASRRRGGGETQYF

size: NA
V: TRBV30
length: 15
J: TRBJ1-1
D: TRBD1
DNA: TGTGCCTGGAGTCCAAAGGGGGCGAGGGACACTGAAGCTTTCTTT
CDR3: CAWSPKGARDTEAFF

size: NA
V: TRBV27
length: 17
J: TRBJ2-2
D: TRBD2
DNA: TGTGCCAGCAGTTTTCTAGCGGGAGGTACGAACACCGGGGAGCTGTTTTTT
CDR3: CASSFLAGGTNTGELFF

size: NA
V: TRBV7-9
length: 15
J: TRBJ2-6
D: NA
DNA: TGTGCCAGCAGCTTTACCTTAGCTGGGGCCAACGTCCTGACTTTC
CDR3: CASSFTLAGANVLTF

size: NA
V: TRBV6-5
length: 13
J: TRBJ1-2
D: TRBD1
DNA: TGTGCCAGCAACCGACAGGGGAACTATGGCTACACCTTC
CDR3: CASNRQGNYGYTF

size: NA
V: TRBV5-4
length: 16
J: TRBJ2-2
D: NA
DNA: TGTGCCAGCAGTTTGAATGGGCGCGCGAACACCGGGGAGCTGTTTTTT
CDR3: CASSLNGRANTGELFF

size: NA
V: TRBV7-8
length: 16
J: TRBJ1-1
D: NA
DNA: TGTGCCAGCAGCCTCATACTTCAGGGGCCGAACACTGAAGCTTTCTTT
CDR3: CASSLILQGPNTEAFF

size: NA
V: TRBV18
length: 13
J: TRBJ1-1
D: NA
DNA: TGTGCCAGCTCACCGACCGGACAGTTCCCTGCCTTTTTT
CDR3: CASSPTGQFPAFF

size: few
V: TRBV28
length: 15
J: TRBJ1-5
D: TRBD1
DNA: TGTGCCAGCAGTTTAGGACAGGCAAGCAATCAGCCCCAGCATTTT
CDR3: CASSLGQASNQPQHF

size: NA
V: TRBV5-4
length: 15
J: TRBJ1-2
D: TRBD1
DNA: TGTGCCAGCAGCTTGGCCGGACAGGGGATCTATGGCTACACCTTC
CDR3: CASSLAGQGIYGYTF

size: NA
V: TRBV13
length: 14
J: TRBJ2-7
D: NA
DNA: TGTGCCAGCAGCTTAGGCAGGGGTACGTACGAGCAGTACTTC
CDR3: CASSLGRGTYEQYF

size: NA
V: TRBV2
length: 14
J: TRBJ1-3
D: NA
DNA: TGTGCCAGCGGAGGGGTTAGAAGTGGAAACACCATATATTTT
CDR3: CASGGVRSGNTIYF

size: NA
V: TRBV5-1
length: 14
J: TRBJ1-2
D: TRBD1
DNA: TGCGCCAGCAGCTGGGGACAGGTCAACTATGGCTACACCTTC
CDR3: CASSWGQVNYGYTF

size: NA
V: TRBV30
length: 14
J: TRBJ2-5
D: TRBD1
DNA: TGTGCCCGCGACAGGGGGCGCGGAGAAGAGACCCAGTACTTC
CDR3: CARDRGRGEETQYF

size: NA
V: TRBV30
length: 16
J: TRBJ2-1
D: TRBD2
DNA: TGTGCCTGGACTAGCGGGAGGCCCAGCTCCTACAATGAGCAGTTCTTC
CDR3: CAWTSGRPSSYNEQFF

size: NA
V: TRBV30
length: 11
J: TRBJ1-1
D: NA
DNA: TGTGCCTGGAGTATCGAGGCTGAAGCTTTCTTT
CDR3: CAWSIEAEAFF

size: once
V: TRBV7-3
length: 15
J: TRBJ2-7
D: TRBD2
DNA: TGTGCCAGCAGCTTAGTCCCGGGGGGAGGATACGAGCAGTACTTC
CDR3: CASSLVPGGGYEQYF

size: NA
V: TRBV5-1
length: 13
J: TRBJ1-2
D: NA
DNA: TGCGCCAGCAGCGCGGACTCCCCGGAGGGCTACACCTTC
CDR3: CASSADSPEGYTF

size: NA
V: TRBV29-1
length: 15
J: TRBJ2-4
D: TRBD2
DNA: TGCAGCGTTGGGGGGGAGGGCCTAGCCAAAAACATTCAGTACTTC
CDR3: CSVGGEGLAKNIQYF

size: NA
V: TRBV30
length: 15
J: TRBJ2-7
D: TRBD2
DNA: TGTGCCTGGAGTGAAAGACTAGCGGGGTTCTACGAGCAGTACTTC
CDR3: CAWSERLAGFYEQYF

size: NA
V: TRBV19
length: 14
J: TRBJ2-7
D: TRBD1
DNA: TGTGCCAGTAAGGAGACAGGGTTGGCCTACGAGCAGTACTTC
CDR3: CASKETGLAYEQYF

size: few
V: TRBV7-8
length: 14
J: TRBJ1-1
D: NA
DNA: TGTGCCAGCAGCTCGACCCTGGGGGCTCGGGGAGCTTTCTTT
CDR3: CASSSTLGARGAFF